The text below deals with one T cell receptor (beta chain). Its antigen is as yet unknown. The record originates from a study of T-cell memory formation after mild COVID-19. Study outcomes and limitations: Pre-infection memory harbored some responding clones, suggesting cross-reactive memory joined. Later expanders leaned CD4+, whereas clones that contracted between day 15 and 85 were balanced CD4/CD8. Clones which contracted sat mainly in CM and EM if CD4+, and in EMRA if CD8+.

Germline loops: CDR1 SGHDN, CDR2 FVKESK. Between the trimmed V and J ends, which lost 0 bases and 0 bases, there was a span of 18 bases. The CDR3 is 18 residues long. From 5'RACE with constant-segment primers came TCR alpha and TCR beta cDNA libraries that carried sample barcodes and UMIs. A single record per CDR3 protein comes from TCRdb applying MiXCR to the 5' RACE reads. The data hold 350,000 or so distinct CDR3 sequences, with approximately 22% observed a single time. The sequencing input was PBMCs or a T cell subset sorted from them (not recorded which). The chain recombines TRBV14 with TRBJ2-7; maybe TRBD2 (6 bases). The TCR originated in a man aged 18 to 35 who had mild COVID-19 (a few samples of this study predate the infection). Cell type and time point are not known. This chain's CDR3 is CASSQDPHGGRSSYEQYV. The DNA for the CDR3 is TGTGCCAGCAGCCAAGATCCGCATGGAGGGAGGAGCTCCTACGAGCAGTACGTC.